This entry lists 30 T cell receptor beta chains sequenced from one sample in a study of CD8 T cells in ankylosing spondylitis. TCRdb redid the calling of the 5' RACE reads with MiXCR, one entry per CDR3 protein. The sample yields around 480,000 distinct CDR3 sequences, 17% seen once. Study outcomes and limitations: There was a TCR beta motif, made of fewer than 10 highly homologous variants, that appeared characteristic of ankylosing spondylitis blood.

Their specific antigens are unknown. The sample comprised blood, either unsorted or a sorted T cell fraction (not recorded which). The receptor source for this set is a male donor with ankylosing spondylitis.

This clonotype has only a few counts. V and J are TRBV12-3 or TRBV12-4 and TRBJ1-5; D ambiguous. This CDR3 comprises 12 residues. V dropped 6 bases and J dropped 7 bases, with 10 bases sitting between them. DNA of the CDR3: TGTGCCAGCAGCACCGCCCACCAGCCCCAGCATTTT. Translating it yields CASSTAHQPQHF.

This clonotype was observed a few times. The rearrangement links TRBV6-1 to TRBJ1-2; possible D gene TRBD1, 6 bases. The CDR3 has 15 amino acids. Trimming cost V 5 bases and J 3 bases, with 16 bases left between them. The germline gives CDR1 MNHNS, CDR2 SASEGT. The CDR3 sequence is CASSPGQNTDYGYTF. CDR3 DNA sequence: TGTGCCAGCAGTCCCGGACAGAACACCGACTATGGCTACACCTTC.

The genes are TRBV7-6 and TRBJ2-3; no reliable D call. V gave up 1 base and J gave up 7 bases, with 6 bases separating them. Germline loops: CDR1 SGHVS, CDR2 FNYEAQ. This CDR3 has 12 residues. CDR3 sequence: CASSLGMHTQYF. The CDR3 nucleotides read TGTGCCAGCAGCTTAGGAATGCATACGCAGTATTTT.

This clonotype was observed many times. The V gene is TRBV19, the J gene TRBJ1-5; maybe TRBD1 (6 bases). The ends were cut back, 8 bases at V and 4 bases at J, with 15 bases in the middle. This CDR3 region has 14 residues. CDR1 and CDR2 from the germline V gene are LNHDA and SQIVND (reference sequence). CDR3 bases: TGTGCCAGTGGGGGGGGCCGCAATAATCAGCCCCAGCATTTT. Its translation: CASGGGRNNQPQHF.

The chain joins TRBV5-1 to TRBJ2-2; D uncertain. Per the germline V gene, CDR1 is SGHRS and CDR2 is YFSETQ. V lost 0 bases, J lost 0 bases, and 6 bases lay in between. The length of the CDR3 is 15 residues. DNA of the CDR3: TGCGCCAGCAGCTTGGACGGCCCGAACACCGGGGAGCTGTTTTTT. It translates to CASSLDGPNTGELFF.

The chain links TRBV11-2 to TRBJ1-5; 8 bases agree with TRBD1. Trimming cost V 2 bases and J 3 bases; bases outside gene matches: 15. The CDR3 length is 19 residues. Germline V gene lookup returns CDR1 SGHAT and CDR2 FQNNGV. CDR3 sequence reads: CASSLNPTRTGRYNQPQHF. The CDR3 coding sequence is TGTGCCAGCAGCTTAAACCCCACTCGGACAGGGAGGTACAATCAGCCCCAGCATTTT.

This clonotype has ten or more counts. The V gene is TRBV12-3 or TRBV12-4, the J gene TRBJ1-6, with D perhaps matching TRBD1 (5 bases). This CDR3 is 13 amino acids long. Trimming stripped 7 bases from V and 8 bases from J, with 12 bases between. The CDR3 loop reads CASNPGVHSPLHF. DNA of the CDR3: TGTGCCAGCAATCCGGGGGTTCATTCACCCCTCCACTTT.

This clonotype was counted between two and nine times. The J gene is TRBJ2-1, the V gene TRBV7-2; TRBD2 matches at 8 bases. V shed 3 bases and J 6 bases; nucleotides not matched to a gene: 7. Looked up from germline, CDR1 is SGHTA and CDR2 is FQGNSA. The length of the CDR3 is 15 residues. This CDR3 is CASSLGSGIANEQFF. DNA for the CDR3: TGTGCCAGCAGCTTGGGTAGCGGGATCGCCAATGAGCAGTTCTTC.

This clonotype was observed a few times. The chain uses TRBV7-2 and TRBJ1-5, with D uncertain. The V and J ends lost 0 bases and 2 bases respectively, with 14 bases between them. The CDR3 is 17 amino acids. Germline CDR1 and CDR2: SGHTA and FQGNSA. This chain's CDR3 is CASSLAVWGSGNQPQHF. Written as DNA, the CDR3 is TGTGCCAGCAGCTTAGCCGTGTGGGGTAGTGGCAATCAGCCCCAGCATTTT.

The rearrangement links TRBV29-1 to TRBJ2-1; 12 bases match TRBD1. Unmatched junction bases numbered 13, after V lost 8 bases and J lost 8 bases. Per germline, CDR1 SQVTM and CDR2 ANQGSEA. The CDR3 covers 15 residues. The DNA for the CDR3 is TGCAGCACCAATACCGGGACAGGGGGCATCGATGAGCAGTTCTTC. It translates to CSTNTGTGGIDEQFF.

This clonotype was seen a few times. A much larger clone is a single base away; this may be a read error. The chain joins TRBV7-9 to TRBJ2-1; D may match TRBD1 or TRBD2 (5 bases each). The CDR3 is 11 amino acids. Germline V gene sequence: CDR1 SEHNR, CDR2 FQNEAQ (reference sequence). Between the trimmed V and J ends, which lost 8 bases and 8 bases, there was a span of 10 bases. CDR3 sequence: CASPRGDEQFF. In nucleotides, the CDR3 is TGTGCCAGCCCCCGGGGCGATGAGCAGTTCTTC.

This clonotype was detected a few times. CDR3 DNA sequence: TGTGCCTCGAAGGGGAGGAGGGATAGCACAGATACGCAGTATTTT. Its protein product is CASKGRRDSTDTQYF. The chain employs TRBV25-1 and TRBJ2-3; weak D call: TRBD2 (6 bases). The V gene lost 11 bases and the J gene lost 0 bases, with 18 bases spanning the gap. Germline V gives CDR1 MGHDK, CDR2 SYGVNS. There are 15 residues in the CDR3.

In its sample, this clonotype was seen many times. This chain uses TRBV12-3 or TRBV12-4 with TRBJ2-2; no definite D call. Deletions cut 2 bases from V and 6 bases from J, with 4 bases between. The CDR3 extends over 12 amino acids. The CDR3 is CASSLNAGELFF. The CDR3 nucleotides are TGTGCCAGCAGTTTAAACGCCGGGGAGCTGTTTTTT.

This sequence joins TRBV6-1 and TRBJ1-3, with D possibly matching TRBD1 (5 bases). CDR3 length equals 15 residues. From germline, CDR1 is MNHNS and CDR2 SASEGT. V gave up 5 bases and J gave up 1 base, with 12 bases separating them. The CDR3 reads CASSQTVFSGNTIYF. The DNA for the CDR3 is TGTGCCAGCAGTCAGACAGTATTTTCTGGAAACACCATATATTTT.

This clonotype was counted between two and nine times. This chain uses TRBV7-2 with TRBJ1-2; weak D call: TRBD1 (5 bases). The CDR3 has 13 amino acids. CDR1 SGHTA and CDR2 FQGNSA come from the germline V gene. Between the trimmed V and J ends, which lost 3 bases and 7 bases, there was a span of 12 bases. CDR3 bases: TGTGCCAGCAGCTTCCTCGGGGGTCGTGGCTACACCTTC. Protein: CASSFLGGRGYTF.

In its sample, this clonotype was seen a few times. The chain uses TRBV30 and TRBJ1-2; no clear D. There are 12 residues in the CDR3. Trimming took off 0 bases at V and 5 bases at J, with 7 bases between the two ends. Germline CDR1 is GTSNPN and CDR2 is SVGIG (reference sequence). DNA for the CDR3: TGTGCCTGGAGTGTACCCGGGTATGGCTACACCTTC. As protein: CAWSVPGYGYTF.

This chain joins TRBV19 and TRBJ2-7; D possibly uses TRBD1 or TRBD2 (6 bases each). Germline loops: CDR1 LNHDA, CDR2 SQIVND (reference sequence). Trimming shortened V by 9 bases and J by 5 bases, and 14 bases separated the two germline ends. CDR3 length: 12 residues. The CDR3 nucleotides are TGTGCCAGACGGGGGCGGAGCCACGAGCAGTACTTC. Encoded protein: CARRGRSHEQYF.

This chain connects TRBV9 to TRBJ2-1, with D uncertain. Germline values: CDR1 SGDLS, CDR2 YYNGEE. The CDR3 is made up of 12 amino acids. With 0 bases removed from V and 13 bases from J, the gap between germline ends came to 11 bases. CDR3 coding DNA: TGTGCCAGCAGCGTAGACCCGTCGAACCAGTTCTTC. Protein: CASSVDPSNQFF.

This clonotype was seen at least ten times. V usage is TRBV5-1 and J usage is TRBJ1-3; D possibly corresponds to TRBD1 (6 bases). The length of the CDR3 is 15 residues. Germline CDR1 is SGHRS and CDR2 is YFSETQ. The ends were cut back, 4 bases at V and 0 bases at J, with 11 bases in the middle. The CDR3 is CASSPQGSSGNTIYF. DNA of the CDR3: TGCGCCAGCAGCCCGCAGGGGAGCTCTGGAAACACCATATATTTT.

This chain links TRBV29-1 with TRBJ2-5; maybe TRBD2 (5 bases). The germline gives CDR1 SQVTM, CDR2 ANQGSEA. V was shortened by 7 bases and J by 2 bases, with 11 bases between the two germline ends. The CDR3 has 12 residues. The CDR3: CSALAVQETQYF. CDR3 DNA: TGCAGCGCCCTAGCAGTACAAGAGACCCAGTACTTC.

The gene calls are TRBV20-1 and TRBJ2-5; possibly TRBD2 for D (5 bases). Germline V gene data show CDR1 as DFQATT and CDR2 as SNEGSKA (reference sequence). V was trimmed by 7 bases and J by 5 bases, leaving 20 bases between them. CDR3 size: 14 residues. Here the CDR3 DNA reads TGCAGTGTTCGGGAACGACCGATAGGGGAGACCCAGTACTTC. Translated: CSVRERPIGETQYF.

The chain links TRBV20-1 to TRBJ1-5; D gene uncertain. The V and J ends lost 0 bases and 0 bases respectively, with 15 bases between them. The CDR3 extends over 17 amino acids. Germline values: CDR1 DFQATT, CDR2 SNEGSKA (reference sequence). The CDR3 is CSARDRAGTYSNQPQHF. The CDR3 nucleotides read TGCAGTGCTAGAGATCGGGCAGGCACCTATAGCAATCAGCCCCAGCATTTT.

J is TRBJ2-7 and V is TRBV7-9; 11 bases align to TRBD1. The CDR3 runs 15 residues. J lost 6 bases, V lost 5 bases, and 9 bases had no gene match. Germline V lookup: CDR1 SEHNR, CDR2 FQNEAQ (reference sequence). CDR3 in amino acids: CASSPSRTGGGEQYF. CDR3 nucleotides: TGTGCCAGCAGCCCGAGCAGGACAGGGGGCGGCGAGCAGTACTTC.

This clonotype was counted a few times. The rearrangement joins TRBV20-1 to TRBJ2-5; D unresolved. Trimming took off 6 bases at V and 0 bases at J, with 11 bases between the two ends. Per germline, CDR1 DFQATT and CDR2 SNEGSKA (reference sequence). This CDR3 is 13 amino acids long. For the CDR3, the DNA is TGCAGTGCCGGACGGAAGTACCAAGAGACCCAGTACTTC. Translated: CSAGRKYQETQYF.

This clonotype has more than one count but fewer than ten. The rearrangement joins TRBV5-1 to TRBJ2-5; possibly TRBD1 for D (6 bases). The CDR3 totals 16 residues. The germline V gene has CDR1 SGHRS and CDR2 YFSETQ. The ends were cut back, 4 bases at V and 1 base at J, with 17 bases in the middle. CDR3 residues: CASSQGWSGAQETQYF. CDR3 nucleotide sequence: TGCGCCAGCAGCCAGGGGTGGAGCGGAGCCCAAGAGACCCAGTACTTC.

This clonotype has a handful of counts. The V call is TRBV6-2 or TRBV6-3, the J call TRBJ1-2, with a tentative D call TRBD1 (6 bases). V shed 6 bases and J shed 4 bases, with 21 bases lying between them. CDR1 is MNHEY, CDR2 SVGEGT, per germline. The CDR3 is 16 amino acids. The DNA of the CDR3 is TGTGCCAGCAGCGGACAAACGGACAGCCTTAGCTATGGCTACACCTTC. This translates into CASSGQTDSLSYGYTF.

The chain recombines TRBV28 with TRBJ1-2, with 7 bases identical to TRBD1. Looked up from germline, CDR1 is MDHEN and CDR2 is SYDVKM. The CDR3 contains 15 residues. The V and J ends lost 7 bases and 4 bases, in that order; junction bases with no gene match: 12. The CDR3 nucleotides read TGTGCCAGCACTGAAAAAGGGACAGCCTTCTATGGCTACACCTTC. Amino acids: CASTEKGTAFYGYTF.

This clonotype was recorded a few times. The rearrangement links TRBV7-9 to TRBJ2-7, with a tentative D call TRBD2 (5 bases). The CDR3 covers 13 residues. The germline CDR1 and CDR2 sequences are SEHNR and FQNEAQ (reference sequence). Between the trimmed V and J ends, which lost 6 bases and 3 bases, there was a span of 12 bases. The CDR3 region has the DNA TGTGCCAGCAGTTACGGACTTGTCTACGAGCAGTACTTC. This sequence encodes CASSYGLVYEQYF. Complete variable domain (other parts from reference TRBV7-9 and TRBJ2-7): DTGVSQNPRHKITKRGQNVTFRCDPISEHNRLYWYRQTLGQGPEFLTYFQNEAQLEKSRLLSDRFSAERPKGSFSTLEIQRTEQGDSAMYLCASSYGLVYEQYFGPGTRLTVT.

This clonotype was counted a few times. The V and J genes are TRBV12-3 or TRBV12-4 and TRBJ1-2; D might be TRBD1 (5 bases). Trimming stripped 1 base from V and 9 bases from J, with 12 bases between. The CDR3 is 13 residues long. The CDR3 DNA reads as TGTGCCAGCAGTTTAGTGGGGGGGATGAGCTACACCTTC. Its protein product is CASSLVGGMSYTF.

The table lists this clonotype with many counts. J is TRBJ2-1 and V is TRBV12-3 or TRBV12-4; 7 positions agree with TRBD1. This CDR3 is 15 amino acids long. V shed 7 bases, J shed 2 bases, and the junction held 8 bases outside the gene matches. CDR3: CASTPAGTAYNEQFF. CDR3 DNA: TGTGCCAGCACACCAGCCGGGACAGCCTACAATGAGCAGTTCTTC.